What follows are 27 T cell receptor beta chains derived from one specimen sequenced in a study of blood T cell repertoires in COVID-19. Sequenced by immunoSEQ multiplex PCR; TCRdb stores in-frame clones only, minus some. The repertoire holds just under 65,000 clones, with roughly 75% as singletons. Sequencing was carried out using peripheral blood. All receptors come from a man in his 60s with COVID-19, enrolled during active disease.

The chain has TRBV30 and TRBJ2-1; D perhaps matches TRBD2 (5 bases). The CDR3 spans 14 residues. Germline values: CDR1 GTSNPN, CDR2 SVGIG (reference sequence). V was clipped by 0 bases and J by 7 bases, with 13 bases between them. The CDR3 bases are TGTGCCTGGAGTGTACTGAGGGCCACAAATGAGCAGTTCTTC. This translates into CAWSVLRATNEQFF.

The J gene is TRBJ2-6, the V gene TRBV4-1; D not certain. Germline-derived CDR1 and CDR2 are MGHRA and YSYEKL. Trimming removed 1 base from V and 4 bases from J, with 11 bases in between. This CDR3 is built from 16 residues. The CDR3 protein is CASSQGPQVGANVLTF. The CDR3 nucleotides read TGCGCCAGCAGCCAAGGCCCCCAGGTCGGGGCCAACGTCCTGACTTTC.

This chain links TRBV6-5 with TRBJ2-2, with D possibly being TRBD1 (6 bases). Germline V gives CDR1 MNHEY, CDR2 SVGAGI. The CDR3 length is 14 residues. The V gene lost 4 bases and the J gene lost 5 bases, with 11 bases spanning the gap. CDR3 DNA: TGTGCCAGCAGTTTGGGGGCTCGAACCGGGGAGCTGTTTTTT. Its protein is CASSLGARTGELFF.

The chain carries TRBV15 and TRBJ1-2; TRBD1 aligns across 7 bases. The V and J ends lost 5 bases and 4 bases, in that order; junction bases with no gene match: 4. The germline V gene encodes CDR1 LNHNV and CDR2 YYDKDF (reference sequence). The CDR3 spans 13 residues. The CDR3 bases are TGTGCCACCAGCTACCGGGACAGCTATGGCTACACCTTC. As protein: CATSYRDSYGYTF.

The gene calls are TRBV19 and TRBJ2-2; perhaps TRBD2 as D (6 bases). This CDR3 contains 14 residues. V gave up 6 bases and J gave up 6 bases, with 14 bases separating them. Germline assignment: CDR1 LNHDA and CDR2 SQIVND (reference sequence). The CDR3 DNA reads TGTGCCAGTAGGTCCGGGGGAGGCGCCGGGGAGCTGTTTTTT. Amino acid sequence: CASRSGGGAGELFF.

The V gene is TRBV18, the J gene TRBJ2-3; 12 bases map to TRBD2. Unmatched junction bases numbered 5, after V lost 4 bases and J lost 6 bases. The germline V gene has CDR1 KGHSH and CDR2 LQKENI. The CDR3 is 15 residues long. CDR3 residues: CASSQGLAGSDTQYF. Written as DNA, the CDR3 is TGTGCCAGCTCACAGGGACTAGCGGGCTCGGATACGCAGTATTTT.

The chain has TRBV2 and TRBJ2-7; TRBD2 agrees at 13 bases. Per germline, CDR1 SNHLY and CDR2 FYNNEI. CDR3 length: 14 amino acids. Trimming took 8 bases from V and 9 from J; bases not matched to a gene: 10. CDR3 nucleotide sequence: TGTGCCAGCGTCCCGGGACTAGCGGGATATCCGCAGTACTTC. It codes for CASVPGLAGYPQYF.

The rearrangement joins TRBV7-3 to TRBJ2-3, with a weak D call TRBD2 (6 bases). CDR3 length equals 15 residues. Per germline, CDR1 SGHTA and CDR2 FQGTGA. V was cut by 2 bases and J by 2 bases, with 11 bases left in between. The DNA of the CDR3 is TGTGCCAGCAGCTTACGTGGCGGGAACACAGATACGCAGTATTTT. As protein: CASSLRGGNTDTQYF.

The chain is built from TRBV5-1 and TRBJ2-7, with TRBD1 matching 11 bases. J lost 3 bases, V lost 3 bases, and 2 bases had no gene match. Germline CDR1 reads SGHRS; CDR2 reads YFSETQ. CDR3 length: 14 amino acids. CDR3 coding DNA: TGCGCCAGCAGCTACGGGACAGGGGGCTACGAGCAGTACTTC. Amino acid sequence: CASSYGTGGYEQYF.

The CDR3 DNA reads TGTGCCAGCAGTGAACCTGGCAGCGACTACGAGCAGTACTTC. As protein: CASSEPGSDYEQYF. The chain employs TRBV25-1 and TRBJ2-7; D is unresolved. Trimming stripped 2 bases from V and 3 bases from J, with 11 bases between. The CDR3 runs 14 residues. The germline CDR1 and CDR2 sequences are MGHDK and SYGVNS.

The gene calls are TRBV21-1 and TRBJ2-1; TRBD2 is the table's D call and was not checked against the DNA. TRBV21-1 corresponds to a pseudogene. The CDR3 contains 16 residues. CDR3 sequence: CASSKAPGNGYNEQFF. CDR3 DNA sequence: TGTGCCAGCAGCAAAGCCCCCGGGAACGGATACAATGAGCAGTTCTTC.

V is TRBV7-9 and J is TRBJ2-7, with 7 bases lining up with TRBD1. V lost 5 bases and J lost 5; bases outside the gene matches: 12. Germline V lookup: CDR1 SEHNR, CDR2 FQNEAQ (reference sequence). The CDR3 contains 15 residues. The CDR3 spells CASSLLGTDGNEQYF. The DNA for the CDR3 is TGTGCCAGCAGCCTCTTGGGGACAGATGGCAACGAGCAGTACTTC.

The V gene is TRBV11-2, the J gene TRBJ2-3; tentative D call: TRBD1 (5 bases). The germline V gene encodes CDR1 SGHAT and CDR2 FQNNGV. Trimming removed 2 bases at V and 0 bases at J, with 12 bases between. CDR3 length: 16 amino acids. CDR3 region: CASSLLVRASTDTQYF. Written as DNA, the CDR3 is TGTGCCAGCAGCTTACTGGTCAGGGCTAGCACAGATACGCAGTATTTT.

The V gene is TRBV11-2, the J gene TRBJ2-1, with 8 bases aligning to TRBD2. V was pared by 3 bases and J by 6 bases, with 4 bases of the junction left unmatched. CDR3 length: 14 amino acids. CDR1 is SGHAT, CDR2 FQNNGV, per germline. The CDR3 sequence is CASSFGLAGNEQFF. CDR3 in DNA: TGTGCCAGCAGCTTTGGGCTAGCGGGCAATGAGCAGTTCTTC.

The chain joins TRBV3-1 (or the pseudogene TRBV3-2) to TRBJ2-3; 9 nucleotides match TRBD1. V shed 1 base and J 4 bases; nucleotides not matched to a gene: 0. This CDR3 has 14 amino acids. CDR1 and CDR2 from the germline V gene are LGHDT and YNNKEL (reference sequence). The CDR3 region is CASSQGTGADTQYF. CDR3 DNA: TGTGCCAGCAGCCAAGGGACAGGGGCAGATACGCAGTATTTT.

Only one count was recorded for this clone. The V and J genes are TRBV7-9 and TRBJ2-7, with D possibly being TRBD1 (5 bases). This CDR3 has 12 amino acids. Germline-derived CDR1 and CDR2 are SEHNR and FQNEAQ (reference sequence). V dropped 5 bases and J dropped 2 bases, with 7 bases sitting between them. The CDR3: CASSPGTYEQYF. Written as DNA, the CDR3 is TGTGCCAGCAGCCCAGGGACCTACGAGCAGTACTTC.

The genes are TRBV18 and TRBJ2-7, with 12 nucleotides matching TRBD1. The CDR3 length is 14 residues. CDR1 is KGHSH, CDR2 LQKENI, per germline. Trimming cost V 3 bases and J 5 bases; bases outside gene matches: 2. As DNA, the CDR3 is TGTGCCAGCTCACCCGGGACAGGGGGCGACGAGCAGTACTTC. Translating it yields CASSPGTGGDEQYF. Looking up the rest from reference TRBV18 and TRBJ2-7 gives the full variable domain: NAGVMQNPRHLVRRRGQEARLRCSPMKGHSHVYWYRQLPEEGLKFMVYLQKENIIDESGMPKERFSAEFPKEGPSILRIQQVVRGDSAAYFCASSPGTGGDEQYFGPGTRLTVT.

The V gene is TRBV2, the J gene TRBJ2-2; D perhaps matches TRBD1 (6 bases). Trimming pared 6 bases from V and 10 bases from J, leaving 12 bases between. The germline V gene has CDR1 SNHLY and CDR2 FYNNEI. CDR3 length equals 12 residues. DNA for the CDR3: TGTGCCAGCAGCCGAAGGGGGTTGGAGCTGTTTTTT. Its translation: CASSRRGLELFF.

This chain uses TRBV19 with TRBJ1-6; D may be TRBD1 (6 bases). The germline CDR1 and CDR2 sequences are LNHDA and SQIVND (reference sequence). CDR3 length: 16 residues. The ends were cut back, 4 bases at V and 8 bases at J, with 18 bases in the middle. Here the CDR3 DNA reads TGTGCCAGTAGTACCCTTGGACAGAATGTGCATTCACCCCTCCACTTT. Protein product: CASSTLGQNVHSPLHF.

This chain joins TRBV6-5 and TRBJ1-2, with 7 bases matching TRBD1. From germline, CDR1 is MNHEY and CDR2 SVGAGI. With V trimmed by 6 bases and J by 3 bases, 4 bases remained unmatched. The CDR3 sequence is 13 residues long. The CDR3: CASSATGDYGYTF. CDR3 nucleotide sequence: TGTGCCAGCAGCGCTACAGGGGACTATGGCTACACCTTC.

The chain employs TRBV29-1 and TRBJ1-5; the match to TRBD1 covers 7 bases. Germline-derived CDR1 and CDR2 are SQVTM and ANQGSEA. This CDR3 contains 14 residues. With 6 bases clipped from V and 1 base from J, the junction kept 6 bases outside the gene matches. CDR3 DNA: TGCAGCGTACGTAAGGGGGCAAGCAATCAGCCCCAGCATTTT. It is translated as CSVRKGASNQPQHF.

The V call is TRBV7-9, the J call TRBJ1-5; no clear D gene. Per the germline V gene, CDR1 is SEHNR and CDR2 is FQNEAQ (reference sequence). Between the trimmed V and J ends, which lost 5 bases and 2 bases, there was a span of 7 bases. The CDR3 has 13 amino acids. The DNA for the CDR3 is TGTGCCAGCAGCCGGGAGCGCAATCAGCCCCAGCATTTT. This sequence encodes CASSRERNQPQHF.

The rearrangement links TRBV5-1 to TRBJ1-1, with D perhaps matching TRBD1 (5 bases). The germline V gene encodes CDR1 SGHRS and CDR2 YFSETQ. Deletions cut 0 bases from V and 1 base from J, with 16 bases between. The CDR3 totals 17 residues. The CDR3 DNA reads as TGCGCCAGCAGCTTGGGGCGGCGGGGTGGGGCGAACACTGAAGCTTTCTTT. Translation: CASSLGRRGGANTEAFF.

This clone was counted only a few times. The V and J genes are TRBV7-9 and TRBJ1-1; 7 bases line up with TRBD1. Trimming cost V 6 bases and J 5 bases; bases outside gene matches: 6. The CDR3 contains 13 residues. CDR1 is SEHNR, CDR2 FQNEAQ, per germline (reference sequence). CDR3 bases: TGTGCCAGCAGGACCACAGGGGTAACTGAAGCTTTCTTT. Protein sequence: CASRTTGVTEAFF.

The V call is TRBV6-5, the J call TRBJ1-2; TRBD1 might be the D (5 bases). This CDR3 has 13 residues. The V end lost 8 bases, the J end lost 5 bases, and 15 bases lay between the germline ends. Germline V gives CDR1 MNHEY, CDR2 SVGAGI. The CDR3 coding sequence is TGTGCCAGCGGCTCCGACAGAGCTTATGGCTACACCTTC. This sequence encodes CASGSDRAYGYTF.

The CDR3 here is CASSSTGGVEKLFF. The CDR3 DNA sequence: TGTGCCAGTAGTTCAACAGGGGGCGTTGAAAAACTGTTTTTT. The J gene is TRBJ1-4, the V gene TRBV19; 9 nucleotides line up with TRBD1. V lost 5 bases, J lost 7 bases, and 5 bases stayed unmatched. The germline gives CDR1 LNHDA, CDR2 SQIVND (reference sequence). CDR3 size: 14 residues.

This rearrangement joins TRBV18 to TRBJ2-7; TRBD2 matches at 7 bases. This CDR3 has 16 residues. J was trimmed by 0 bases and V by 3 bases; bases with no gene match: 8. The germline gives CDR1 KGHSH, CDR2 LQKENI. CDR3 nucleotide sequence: TGTGCCAGCTCACCGGCGCTAGCGGATTTCTCCTACGAGCAGTACTTC. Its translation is CASSPALADFSYEQYF.